Sequencing of this T cell receptor beta chain was carried out in a study of control samples from healthy donors and cancer patients (dated by TCRdb to the early 2020s). Many counts were recorded for this clone. The clone's antigen remains unknown. Base qualities are not recorded, but no much larger clone differs from it by a single base. Other DNA sequences in this specimen translate into the identical CDR3. The CDR3, from cysteine to phenylalanine, totals 15 residues. Only CDR3 DNA remains: 45 bases, in frame from the first base. Cut back by 1 base and 2 bases, the V and J ends lie 11 bases apart. CDR1 SGHAT and CDR2 FQNNGV are derived from the germline V gene. The library was built by means of the immunoSEQ multiplex PCR assay. TCRdb obtained this table from immuneACCESS and retained in-frame rearrangements with V and J assigned. These tables miss some clones; where compared with another copy, unresolved V genes account for less than half of the shortfall, and the remainder is unexplained. The sample data list about 230,000 clones, and around 80% of these were observed just once. The ten largest clones capture 13% of the sample.

This clonotype was sampled from an older woman with lung cancer. The sample was PBMCs. The V and J segments used are TRBV11-2 and TRBJ2-5; 5 matching bases give a weak D call of TRBD1. The CDR3 reads CASSLGAGNQETQYF. The DNA sequence is TGTGCCAGCAGCTTAGGGGCAGGGAATCAAGAGACCCAGTACTTC.